Listed below are T cell receptor beta chains from one sample, sequenced in a study of T cell clusters in autoimmune cytopenias. TCRdb re-analyzed the multiplex PCR reads; it lists each CDR3 protein once, without DNA. This sample's table has 5,500 to 7,500 distinct CDR3 sequences. The sequenced sample consisted of peripheral blood. All receptors derive from a human donor with an autoimmune cytopenia or autoimmune hepatitis (not recorded which). Both conserved end residues are part of each CDR3. Each record gives: J gene, clone size, V gene, CDR3 protein. Not every row has a clone size; where given, it reads once, few, many or a size class.

TRBJ2-7 | medium-sized | TRBV6-5 | CASSYSRRSYEQYF
TRBJ2-2 | - | TRBV7-9 | CASTQPGQEPNTGELFF
TRBJ2-1 | - | TRBV12-3/TRBV12-4 | CASSQTGNEQFF
TRBJ1-2 | - | TRBV30 | CAWSTKNQLMAGPDYGYTF
TRBJ2-1 | - | TRBV19 | CASSIEGTTLGNEQFF
TRBJ1-6 | - | TRBV6-5 | CASSYGGSSYNSPLHF
TRBJ2-3 | - | TRBV19 | CASTVGGGLSTDTQYF
TRBJ2-2 | medium-sized | TRBV6-6 | CASSYGLAGELFF
TRBJ2-1 | medium-sized | TRBV6-1 | CASTSDRGRNEQFF
TRBJ2-2 | - | TRBV5-4 | CASSFSGQGTGELFF
TRBJ2-7 | - | TRBV7-2 | CASSLADAYEQYF
TRBJ2-1 | - | TRBV20-1 | CSVIGTSGNEQFF
TRBJ2-3 | - | TRBV6-5 | CASSVTSGTPSTDTQYF
TRBJ2-7 | medium-sized | TRBV11-1 | CASSLPGGEQYF
TRBJ1-6 | - | TRBV5-4 | CASSFTGGNSPLHF
TRBJ1-4 | - | TRBV14 | CASSQDRAGFEKLFF
TRBJ1-2 | medium-sized | TRBV6-5 | CASSYSRRDGGYTF
TRBJ1-3 | - | TRBV7-9 | CASSSLGTPRSGNTIYF
TRBJ2-3 | - | TRBV24-1 | CATSDPAEGGRDTQYF
TRBJ2-1 | medium-sized | TRBV30 | CAWSDGASAYNEQFF
TRBJ1-1 | - | TRBV12-3/TRBV12-4 | CASSFLRTEAFF
TRBJ2-5 | medium-sized | TRBV27 | CASSSPSLAGGRETQYF
TRBJ2-7 | medium-sized | TRBV19 | CASTRSPGQGFYEQYF
TRBJ1-5 | - | TRBV5-4 | CASSWGQGIYGPQHF
TRBJ2-7 | medium-sized | TRBV15 | CATSRGLGGSSSYEQYF
TRBJ2-7 | medium-sized | TRBV6-5 | CASSESTSSYEQYF
TRBJ1-1 | medium-sized | TRBV18 | CASSPQDRNTEAFF
TRBJ2-1 | medium-sized | TRBV15 | CATRASGTSYNEQFF
TRBJ2-7 | large | TRBV29-1 | CSVAHRQGYEQYF
TRBJ1-2 | medium-sized | TRBV30 | CAWEGQRRYGYTF
TRBJ1-5 | medium-sized | TRBV27 | CASRPGFRNQPQHF
TRBJ2-1 | medium-sized | TRBV27 | CASSPIMDNEQFF
TRBJ2-5 | medium-sized | TRBV6-2/TRBV6-3 | CASTRRPWDTDRQETQYF
TRBJ2-3 | - | TRBV20-1 | CSAPRLDRSTDTQYF
TRBJ2-1 | medium-sized | TRBV19 | CASSITGRAFSEQFF
TRBJ2-5 | - | TRBV11-1 | CASTRTSGSYKTQYF
TRBJ1-1 | - | TRBV7-9 | CASSLGVGADTEAFF
TRBJ2-1 | - | TRBV5-1 | CASTAGVLAGTYNEQFF
TRBJ2-3 | - | TRBV12-3/TRBV12-4 | CASSPTRQGITDTQYF
TRBJ1-1 | - | TRBV18 | CASSPSRDWLKAFF
TRBJ2-7 | - | TRBV30 | CAWSADRYYEQYF
TRBJ2-1 | medium-sized | TRBV30 | CAWRVSWTSGGYNEQFF
TRBJ2-1 | medium-sized | TRBV30 | CACFVTPHEQFF
TRBJ2-3 | medium-sized | TRBV29-1 | CSVSPGLAGTSTDTQYF
TRBJ2-3 | medium-sized | TRBV19 | CASKPEGQSTDTQYF
TRBJ2-7 | - | TRBV6-5 | CASSYGTSGSYEQYF
TRBJ2-1 | - | TRBV11-1 | CASSLGDGGSYEQFF
TRBJ2-1 | - | TRBV13 | CASSLGTVASYNEQFF
TRBJ1-1 | - | TRBV7-9 | CASSLEGFTEAFF
TRBJ1-1 | medium-sized | TRBV27 | CASSYSRNTEAFF
TRBJ1-5 | - | TRBV6-5 | CASARGPNQPQHF
TRBJ2-7 | - | TRBV14 | CASSQDLGAEQYF
TRBJ2-6 | medium-sized | TRBV6-5 | CASSRTGANVLTF
TRBJ1-2 | - | TRBV20-1 | CSAPGRSNHGYTF
TRBJ2-1 | medium-sized | TRBV19 | CASRQGPNSYNEQFF
TRBJ2-2 | - | TRBV4-3 | CASSQANPSGGARELFF
TRBJ2-2 | - | TRBV5-1 | CASSLGQNTGELFF
TRBJ2-5 | - | TRBV12-3/TRBV12-4 | CASSLGETQYF
TRBJ2-7 | medium-sized | TRBV6-1 | CASRDVGTSGSYEQYF
TRBJ2-1 | - | TRBV20-1 | CSARGGIVTHNEQFF